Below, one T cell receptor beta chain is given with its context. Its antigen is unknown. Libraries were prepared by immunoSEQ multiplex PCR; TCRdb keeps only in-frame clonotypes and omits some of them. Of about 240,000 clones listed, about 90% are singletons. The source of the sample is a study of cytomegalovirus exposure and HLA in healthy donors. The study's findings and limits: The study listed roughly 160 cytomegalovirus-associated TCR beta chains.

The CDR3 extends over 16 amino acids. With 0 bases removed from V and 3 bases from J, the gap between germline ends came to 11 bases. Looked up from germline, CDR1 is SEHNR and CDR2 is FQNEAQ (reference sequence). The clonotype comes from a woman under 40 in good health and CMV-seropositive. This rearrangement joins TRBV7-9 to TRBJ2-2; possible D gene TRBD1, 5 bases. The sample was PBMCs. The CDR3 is CASSLAWQGYTGELFF. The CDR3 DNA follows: TGTGCCAGCAGCTTAGCATGGCAGGGATACACCGGGGAGCTGTTTTTT.